These 31 T cell receptor beta chains were sequenced from one sample in a study of blood T cells in healthy people across ages. The second PCR ran about 6 to 12 cycles with a sample-barcoded 5' primer and J-beta primers. TCRdb independently ran MiXCR on the 5' RACE reads; one entry per CDR3 protein. The sample yields 1,100,000 or so distinct CDR3 sequences, 40% to 45% seen once. Sequencing was done on a sample of blood. The receptors originated from an older woman in good health.

This clonotype was seen more than once but under ten times. The CDR3 DNA reads as TGTGCCAGCAGCCAAGAGGGGACAGGGAAGGAGACCCAGTACTTC. Translation gives CASSQEGTGKETQYF. V is TRBV3-1 and J is TRBJ2-5, with 9 nucleotides matching TRBD1. Germline lookup yields CDR1 LGHDT and CDR2 YNNKEL (reference sequence). The length of the CDR3 is 15 residues. The V gene end was trimmed by 0 bases and the J gene end by 5 bases; junction bases not matched to a gene: 4.

V usage is TRBV20-1 and J usage is TRBJ2-4; D unclear. The CDR3 sequence is 12 residues long. The V gene lost 0 bases and the J gene lost 9 bases, with 9 bases spanning the gap. Germline V gene data show CDR1 as DFQATT and CDR2 as SNEGSKA (reference sequence). The CDR3 here is CSARDLLRIQYF. CDR3 DNA: TGCAGTGCTAGAGACCTCCTCCGCATTCAGTACTTC.

This clonotype turned up a few times. The CDR3 bases are TGTGCCAGCACCTACCATGCCGGCGGACAAGAGACCCAGTACTTC. It translates to CASTYHAGGQETQYF. The chain has TRBV6-5 and TRBJ2-5; no firm D call. V was shortened by 7 bases and J by 2 bases, with 17 bases between the two germline ends. Per germline, CDR1 MNHEY and CDR2 SVGAGI. The CDR3 extends over 15 amino acids.

The gene calls are TRBV7-6 and TRBJ1-5, with 9 bases that match TRBD1. CDR1 is SGHVS and CDR2 is FNYEAQ in the germline V gene. Trimming took 3 bases from V and 3 from J; bases not matched to a gene: 15. This CDR3 is built from 19 residues. The DNA for the CDR3 is TGTGCCAGCAGCTTTCGACAGGGGGTCACCCCGGGCCTCAATCAGCCCCAGCATTTT. It specifies CASSFRQGVTPGLNQPQHF.

The genes are TRBV28 and TRBJ2-2; tentative D call: TRBD2 (5 bases). The CDR3 length is 14 residues. Germline V gene lookup returns CDR1 MDHEN and CDR2 SYDVKM. The V gene lost 3 bases and the J gene lost 5 bases, with 10 bases spanning the gap. The DNA for the CDR3 is TGTGCCAGCAGTTTCTCAGCGGTTACCGGGGAGCTGTTTTTT. Amino acids: CASSFSAVTGELFF.

This clonotype appeared a few times. J is TRBJ2-5 and V is TRBV6-1, with D tentatively TRBD1 (6 bases). Germline CDR1 is MNHNS and CDR2 is SASEGT. The germline V and J ends were trimmed by 7 bases and 4 bases, with 13 bases remaining between them. The length of the CDR3 is 13 residues. The CDR3 DNA is TGTGCCAGCATCACAGGGCCCGGAGAGACCCAGTACTTC. Residues: CASITGPGETQYF.

This chain connects TRBV15 to TRBJ2-3, with 8 bases that match TRBD2. V trimming: 0 bases; J trimming: 2 bases; junction bases outside the gene matches: 4. The CDR3 has 16 amino acids. Germline CDR1 and CDR2: LNHNV and YYDKDF (reference sequence). DNA of the CDR3: TGTGCCACCAGCAGAGAAAGCGGGAGTATCACAGATACGCAGTATTTT. Translated: CATSRESGSITDTQYF.

The chain recombines TRBV20-1 with TRBJ1-2, with 7 nucleotides matching TRBD1. V was clipped by 0 bases and J by 1 base; unmatched bases: 5. The CDR3 is 15 amino acids. The V gene's germline CDR1 is DFQATT and CDR2 SNEGSKA (reference sequence). The CDR3: CSARDRDSYNYGYTF. The CDR3 nucleotides read TGCAGTGCTAGAGATAGGGACAGTTATAACTATGGCTACACCTTC.

The V and J genes are TRBV7-2 and TRBJ2-4, with TRBD2 identical over 15 bases. The J call is doubtful: the DNA matches TRBJ2-5 better. The germline gives CDR1 SGHTA, CDR2 FQGNSA. The CDR3 loop spans 15 amino acids. CDR3 sequence reads: CASSSEGLAGGTQYF. The CDR3 bases are TGTGCCAGCAGCTCCGAGGGACTAGCGGGAGGGACCCAGTACTTC.

The chain couples TRBV5-1 to TRBJ2-5, with D maybe TRBD2 (5 bases). Trimming removed 4 bases at V and 1 base at J, with 11 bases between. Germline CDR1 is SGHRS and CDR2 is YFSETQ. The CDR3 spans 14 residues. This CDR3 reads CASSPWRRQETQYF. Here the CDR3 DNA reads TGCGCCAGCAGCCCCTGGAGGCGCCAAGAGACCCAGTACTTC.

V gene TRBV7-6 combines with J gene TRBJ2-1; 9 nucleotides align to TRBD2. CDR3 size: 19 residues. V dropped 5 bases and J dropped 1; count of bases not matched to a gene: 15. Germline CDR1 and CDR2: SGHVS and FNYEAQ. CDR3 bases: TGTGCCAGCAGCCCGAGGGGCGGGCCGACTAGCGGTTCCTACAATGAGCAGTTCTTC. Amino acid sequence: CASSPRGGPTSGSYNEQFF. The variable domain in full, with the rest retrieved from reference TRBV7-6 and TRBJ2-1, is GAGVSQSPRYKVTKRGQDVALRCDPISGHVSLYWYRQALGQGPEFLTYFNYEAQQDKSGLPNDRFSAERPEGSISTLTIQRTEQRDSAMYRCASSPRGGPTSGSYNEQFFGPGTRLTVL.

This chain connects TRBV29-1 to TRBJ2-7; 9 bases line up with TRBD2. Germline-derived CDR1 and CDR2 are SQVTM and ANQGSEA. CDR3 size: 13 residues. V lost 2 bases and J lost 5; bases outside the gene matches: 4. The chain's CDR3 is CSVERAGGHEQYF. The CDR3 DNA sequence: TGCAGCGTTGAACGAGCGGGAGGACACGAGCAGTACTTC.

The chain has TRBV5-1 and TRBJ2-1, with 9 positions matching TRBD1. V gave up 1 base and J gave up 10 bases; unmatched junction bases: 3. Germline CDR1 is SGHRS and CDR2 is YFSETQ. The CDR3 consists of 13 residues. The CDR3 region is CASSLTGGKEQFF. As DNA, the CDR3 is TGCGCCAGCAGCTTGACAGGGGGCAAGGAGCAGTTCTTC.

The chain has TRBV11-1 and TRBJ2-7, with 8 bases that match TRBD2. This CDR3 spans 15 amino acids. CDR1 is SGHAT, CDR2 FQDESV, per germline (reference sequence). With 1 base clipped from V and 2 bases from J, the junction kept 4 bases outside the gene matches. CDR3 region: CASSLELAATYEQYF. The CDR3 bases are TGTGCCAGCAGCTTAGAACTAGCGGCCACCTACGAGCAGTACTTC.

Comment on this clonotype: A junction end diverges from the germline sequence, so it may reflect a read error. The chain recombines TRBV12-3 or TRBV12-4 with TRBJ2-3; 8 nucleotides match TRBD2. This CDR3 region has 14 residues. Written as DNA, the CDR3 is TGTGCCAGCAGTTTCACCGGGGGGGCAGATACGGAGTATTTT. Its translation is CASSFTGGADTEYF.

This clonotype was seen a few times. The rearrangement uses TRBV11-2 and TRBJ1-1; D might be TRBD1 (5 bases). CDR3 length equals 14 residues. V was shortened by 3 bases and J by 2 bases, with 10 bases between the two germline ends. Germline V gene lookup returns CDR1 SGHAT and CDR2 FQNNGV. In nucleotides, the CDR3 is TGTGCCAGCAGCTTCGTGGGGGATAACACTGAAGCTTTCTTT. Translated, it gives CASSFVGDNTEAFF.

A few counts support this clonotype. The chain links TRBV10-3 to TRBJ2-1, with D tentatively TRBD1 or TRBD2 (8 bases each). Trimming took off 8 bases at V and 0 bases at J, with 29 bases between the two ends. This CDR3 has 20 amino acids. Germline V gene sequence: CDR1 ENHRY, CDR2 SYGVKD. The CDR3 loop is CAIADRVAGTRGNSYNEQFF. The CDR3 nucleotides read TGTGCCATCGCGGACAGGGTGGCAGGGACTAGGGGCAACTCCTACAATGAGCAGTTCTTC.

This clonotype was counted only a few times. The chain carries TRBV6-5 and TRBJ2-7, with D possibly TRBD2 on 7 matching bases. The CDR3 length is 16 residues. Germline CDR1 and CDR2: MNHEY and SVGAGI. Trimming removed 6 bases at V and 0 bases at J, with 18 bases between. CDR3 DNA: TGTGCCAGCAGCCCCCTGTTTGCGGGGGCCTCCTACGAGCAGTACTTC. Its translation is CASSPLFAGASYEQYF.

The chain links TRBV20-1 to TRBJ1-2; D gene ambiguous. Germline CDR1 and CDR2: DFQATT and SNEGSKA (reference sequence). The CDR3 runs to 13 residues. Trimming pared 3 bases from V and 2 bases from J, leaving 10 bases between. As DNA, the CDR3 is TGCAGTGCTAGTTCAAGAGGGAACTATGGCTACACCTTC. It encodes CSASSRGNYGYTF.

This clonotype was seen a handful of times. The chain joins TRBV20-1 to TRBJ2-7; D is uncertain. V lost 5 bases, J lost 0 bases, and 14 bases lay in between. Germline CDR1 DFQATT, CDR2 SNEGSKA (reference sequence). This CDR3 contains 14 residues. The chain's CDR3 is CSALKTLLSYEQYF. CDR3 coding DNA: TGCAGTGCTCTAAAGACACTCCTCTCCTACGAGCAGTACTTC.

The CDR3 DNA sequence: TGTGCCAGCAGTGTTGGGCTAGAGGGAAATGAGCAGTACTTC. Amino acid sequence: CASSVGLEGNEQYF. V and J are TRBV6-1 and TRBJ2-5, with TRBD2 as a possible D gene (5 bases). Trimming took 4 bases from V and 11 from J, leaving 20 bases between them. Germline-derived CDR1 and CDR2 are MNHNS and SASEGT. The CDR3 loop spans 14 amino acids.

This clonotype appeared a single time. The genes are TRBV20-1 and TRBJ2-5, with 11 bases fitting TRBD2. The J call may be mistaken, given a closer DNA end match to TRBJ2-7. The CDR3 length is 14 residues. The germline CDR1 and CDR2 sequences are DFQATT and SNEGSKA (reference sequence). The CDR3, as DNA: TGCAGTGCAACCAGACTAGCGGGACCTGCCGAGCAGTACTTC. Translating it yields CSATRLAGPAEQYF.

This clonotype appeared many times. The chain is built from TRBV5-1 and TRBJ2-7, with no clear D. Per the germline V gene, CDR1 is SGHRS and CDR2 is YFSETQ. The ends were cut back, 0 bases at V and 2 bases at J, with 6 bases in the middle. CDR3 size: 13 residues. The CDR3 region is CASSLDSAYEQYF. As DNA, the CDR3 is TGCGCCAGCAGCTTGGATTCCGCCTACGAGCAGTACTTC.

The V and J genes are TRBV9 and TRBJ1-1; D possibly corresponds to TRBD1 (5 bases). The germline CDR1 and CDR2 sequences are SGDLS and YYNGEE. The CDR3 loop spans 14 amino acids. Trimming left V 4 bases short and J 5 bases short, with 15 bases between. In DNA form, the CDR3 reads TGTGCCAGCAGCCAAAGACAGCGCGTAACTGAAGCTTTCTTT. Translated: CASSQRQRVTEAFF. The variable domain in full, completed from reference TRBV9 and TRBJ1-1, reads DSGVTQTPKHLITATGQRVTLRCSPRSGDLSVYWYQQSLDQGLQFLIQYYNGEERAKGNILERFSAQQFPDLHSELNLSSLELGDSALYFCASSQRQRVTEAFFGQGTRLTVV.

About this clonotype: The junction and the germline gene differ at one end; a read error may be behind it. The chain joins TRBV7-9 to TRBJ2-5; D might be TRBD1 (7 bases). The last part of the DNA fits TRBJ2-7 better; the J call may be wrong. The length of the CDR3 is 16 residues. Germline CDR1 reads SEHNR; CDR2 reads FQNEAQ (reference sequence). CDR3 region: CASSSAGGSTSCEQYF. CDR3 in DNA: TGTGCCAGCAGCTCCGCAGGGGGGTCTACCTCCTGCGAGCAGTACTTC.

The rearrangement joins TRBV3-1 to TRBJ2-4; maybe TRBD2 (5 bases). Trimming left V 0 bases short and J 15 bases short, with 15 bases between. This CDR3 has 13 residues. CDR1 is LGHDT and CDR2 is YNNKEL in the germline V gene (reference sequence). The CDR3 is CASSQDLRGRVYF. CDR3 in DNA: TGTGCCAGCAGCCAAGATCTCCGCGGGCGGGTGTACTTC.

The chain employs TRBV2 and TRBJ2-1; 8 bases are a match to TRBD2. Germline V gene data show CDR1 as SNHLY and CDR2 as FYNNEI. Trimming took 3 bases from V and 4 from J; bases not matched to a gene: 2. CDR3 length equals 14 residues. The CDR3 is CASSEGLEYNEQFF. The CDR3 region has the DNA TGTGCCAGCAGTGAGGGACTAGAGTACAATGAGCAGTTCTTC.

The rearrangement joins TRBV20-1 to TRBJ2-1, with a weak D call TRBD1 (6 bases). Near its end, the DNA agrees better with TRBJ2-7, so the J call may be wrong. This CDR3 is built from 15 residues. The germline gives CDR1 DFQATT, CDR2 SNEGSKA (reference sequence). The DNA for the CDR3 is TGCAGTGCAGAACCAGGGACAAGCTCCTACAATGAGCAGTACTTC. Its translation is CSAEPGTSSYNEQYF.

There are a few counts of this clonotype. The rearrangement links TRBV20-1 to TRBJ1-2, with no clear D. Germline V gene sequence: CDR1 DFQATT, CDR2 SNEGSKA (reference sequence). This CDR3 has 15 amino acids. V lost 1 base, J lost 0 bases, and 12 bases lay in between. CDR3 residues: CSARGVEFANYGYTF. The CDR3 DNA reads TGCAGTGCTAGAGGGGTTGAGTTCGCTAACTATGGCTACACCTTC.

This clonotype came up a few times. This rearrangement joins TRBV6-5 to TRBJ1-1, with 9 bases lining up with TRBD1. V gave up 2 bases and J gave up 1 base; unmatched junction bases: 5. Germline CDR1 is MNHEY and CDR2 is SVGAGI. This CDR3 is 16 amino acids long. In DNA, the CDR3 is TGTGCCAGCAGTTACCGTCCGACAGGGGGGAACACTGAAGCTTTCTTT. Protein sequence: CASSYRPTGGNTEAFF.

This chain uses TRBV7-9 with TRBJ1-2; D is possibly TRBD1 (6 bases). The CDR3 loop spans 16 amino acids. The V gene lost 1 base and the J gene lost 4 bases, with 16 bases spanning the gap. Germline loops: CDR1 SEHNR, CDR2 FQNEAQ (reference sequence). The CDR3 sequence: CASSLVAGGKSYGYTF. The CDR3, as DNA: TGTGCCAGCAGCTTAGTAGCCGGGGGCAAAAGCTATGGCTACACCTTC.